This T cell receptor (beta chain) comes out of a study of blood T cells in healthy people across ages. Study-level results: When one million T cells were used, diversity estimates were thought to be underestimates.

This clonotype was observed a handful of times. The antigen is unknown. Alongside a J-beta primer mix, a sample-barcoded 5' primer served in a second PCR lasting about 7 to 11 cycles. Per sample, CDR3-containing paired-end reads numbered at least 2.5 million. In TCRdb, the 5' RACE reads were re-called with MiXCR into one record per CDR3 protein. This table has 1.5 million to 2 million distinct CDR3 sequences, around half appearing once. The germline V and J ends were trimmed by 4 bases and 2 bases, with 14 bases remaining between them. Per the germline V gene, CDR1 is SGHVS and CDR2 is FNYEAQ. This CDR3 contains 15 residues.

Material for sequencing was blood. This chain connects TRBV7-6 to TRBJ1-2, with D tentatively TRBD1 (5 bases). This clonotype was obtained from a woman between 40 and 50 years old in good health. This CDR3 is CASSYDLDSNYGYTF. The CDR3 DNA sequence: TGTGCCAGCAGCTACGACCTCGACAGCAACTATGGCTACACCTTC.